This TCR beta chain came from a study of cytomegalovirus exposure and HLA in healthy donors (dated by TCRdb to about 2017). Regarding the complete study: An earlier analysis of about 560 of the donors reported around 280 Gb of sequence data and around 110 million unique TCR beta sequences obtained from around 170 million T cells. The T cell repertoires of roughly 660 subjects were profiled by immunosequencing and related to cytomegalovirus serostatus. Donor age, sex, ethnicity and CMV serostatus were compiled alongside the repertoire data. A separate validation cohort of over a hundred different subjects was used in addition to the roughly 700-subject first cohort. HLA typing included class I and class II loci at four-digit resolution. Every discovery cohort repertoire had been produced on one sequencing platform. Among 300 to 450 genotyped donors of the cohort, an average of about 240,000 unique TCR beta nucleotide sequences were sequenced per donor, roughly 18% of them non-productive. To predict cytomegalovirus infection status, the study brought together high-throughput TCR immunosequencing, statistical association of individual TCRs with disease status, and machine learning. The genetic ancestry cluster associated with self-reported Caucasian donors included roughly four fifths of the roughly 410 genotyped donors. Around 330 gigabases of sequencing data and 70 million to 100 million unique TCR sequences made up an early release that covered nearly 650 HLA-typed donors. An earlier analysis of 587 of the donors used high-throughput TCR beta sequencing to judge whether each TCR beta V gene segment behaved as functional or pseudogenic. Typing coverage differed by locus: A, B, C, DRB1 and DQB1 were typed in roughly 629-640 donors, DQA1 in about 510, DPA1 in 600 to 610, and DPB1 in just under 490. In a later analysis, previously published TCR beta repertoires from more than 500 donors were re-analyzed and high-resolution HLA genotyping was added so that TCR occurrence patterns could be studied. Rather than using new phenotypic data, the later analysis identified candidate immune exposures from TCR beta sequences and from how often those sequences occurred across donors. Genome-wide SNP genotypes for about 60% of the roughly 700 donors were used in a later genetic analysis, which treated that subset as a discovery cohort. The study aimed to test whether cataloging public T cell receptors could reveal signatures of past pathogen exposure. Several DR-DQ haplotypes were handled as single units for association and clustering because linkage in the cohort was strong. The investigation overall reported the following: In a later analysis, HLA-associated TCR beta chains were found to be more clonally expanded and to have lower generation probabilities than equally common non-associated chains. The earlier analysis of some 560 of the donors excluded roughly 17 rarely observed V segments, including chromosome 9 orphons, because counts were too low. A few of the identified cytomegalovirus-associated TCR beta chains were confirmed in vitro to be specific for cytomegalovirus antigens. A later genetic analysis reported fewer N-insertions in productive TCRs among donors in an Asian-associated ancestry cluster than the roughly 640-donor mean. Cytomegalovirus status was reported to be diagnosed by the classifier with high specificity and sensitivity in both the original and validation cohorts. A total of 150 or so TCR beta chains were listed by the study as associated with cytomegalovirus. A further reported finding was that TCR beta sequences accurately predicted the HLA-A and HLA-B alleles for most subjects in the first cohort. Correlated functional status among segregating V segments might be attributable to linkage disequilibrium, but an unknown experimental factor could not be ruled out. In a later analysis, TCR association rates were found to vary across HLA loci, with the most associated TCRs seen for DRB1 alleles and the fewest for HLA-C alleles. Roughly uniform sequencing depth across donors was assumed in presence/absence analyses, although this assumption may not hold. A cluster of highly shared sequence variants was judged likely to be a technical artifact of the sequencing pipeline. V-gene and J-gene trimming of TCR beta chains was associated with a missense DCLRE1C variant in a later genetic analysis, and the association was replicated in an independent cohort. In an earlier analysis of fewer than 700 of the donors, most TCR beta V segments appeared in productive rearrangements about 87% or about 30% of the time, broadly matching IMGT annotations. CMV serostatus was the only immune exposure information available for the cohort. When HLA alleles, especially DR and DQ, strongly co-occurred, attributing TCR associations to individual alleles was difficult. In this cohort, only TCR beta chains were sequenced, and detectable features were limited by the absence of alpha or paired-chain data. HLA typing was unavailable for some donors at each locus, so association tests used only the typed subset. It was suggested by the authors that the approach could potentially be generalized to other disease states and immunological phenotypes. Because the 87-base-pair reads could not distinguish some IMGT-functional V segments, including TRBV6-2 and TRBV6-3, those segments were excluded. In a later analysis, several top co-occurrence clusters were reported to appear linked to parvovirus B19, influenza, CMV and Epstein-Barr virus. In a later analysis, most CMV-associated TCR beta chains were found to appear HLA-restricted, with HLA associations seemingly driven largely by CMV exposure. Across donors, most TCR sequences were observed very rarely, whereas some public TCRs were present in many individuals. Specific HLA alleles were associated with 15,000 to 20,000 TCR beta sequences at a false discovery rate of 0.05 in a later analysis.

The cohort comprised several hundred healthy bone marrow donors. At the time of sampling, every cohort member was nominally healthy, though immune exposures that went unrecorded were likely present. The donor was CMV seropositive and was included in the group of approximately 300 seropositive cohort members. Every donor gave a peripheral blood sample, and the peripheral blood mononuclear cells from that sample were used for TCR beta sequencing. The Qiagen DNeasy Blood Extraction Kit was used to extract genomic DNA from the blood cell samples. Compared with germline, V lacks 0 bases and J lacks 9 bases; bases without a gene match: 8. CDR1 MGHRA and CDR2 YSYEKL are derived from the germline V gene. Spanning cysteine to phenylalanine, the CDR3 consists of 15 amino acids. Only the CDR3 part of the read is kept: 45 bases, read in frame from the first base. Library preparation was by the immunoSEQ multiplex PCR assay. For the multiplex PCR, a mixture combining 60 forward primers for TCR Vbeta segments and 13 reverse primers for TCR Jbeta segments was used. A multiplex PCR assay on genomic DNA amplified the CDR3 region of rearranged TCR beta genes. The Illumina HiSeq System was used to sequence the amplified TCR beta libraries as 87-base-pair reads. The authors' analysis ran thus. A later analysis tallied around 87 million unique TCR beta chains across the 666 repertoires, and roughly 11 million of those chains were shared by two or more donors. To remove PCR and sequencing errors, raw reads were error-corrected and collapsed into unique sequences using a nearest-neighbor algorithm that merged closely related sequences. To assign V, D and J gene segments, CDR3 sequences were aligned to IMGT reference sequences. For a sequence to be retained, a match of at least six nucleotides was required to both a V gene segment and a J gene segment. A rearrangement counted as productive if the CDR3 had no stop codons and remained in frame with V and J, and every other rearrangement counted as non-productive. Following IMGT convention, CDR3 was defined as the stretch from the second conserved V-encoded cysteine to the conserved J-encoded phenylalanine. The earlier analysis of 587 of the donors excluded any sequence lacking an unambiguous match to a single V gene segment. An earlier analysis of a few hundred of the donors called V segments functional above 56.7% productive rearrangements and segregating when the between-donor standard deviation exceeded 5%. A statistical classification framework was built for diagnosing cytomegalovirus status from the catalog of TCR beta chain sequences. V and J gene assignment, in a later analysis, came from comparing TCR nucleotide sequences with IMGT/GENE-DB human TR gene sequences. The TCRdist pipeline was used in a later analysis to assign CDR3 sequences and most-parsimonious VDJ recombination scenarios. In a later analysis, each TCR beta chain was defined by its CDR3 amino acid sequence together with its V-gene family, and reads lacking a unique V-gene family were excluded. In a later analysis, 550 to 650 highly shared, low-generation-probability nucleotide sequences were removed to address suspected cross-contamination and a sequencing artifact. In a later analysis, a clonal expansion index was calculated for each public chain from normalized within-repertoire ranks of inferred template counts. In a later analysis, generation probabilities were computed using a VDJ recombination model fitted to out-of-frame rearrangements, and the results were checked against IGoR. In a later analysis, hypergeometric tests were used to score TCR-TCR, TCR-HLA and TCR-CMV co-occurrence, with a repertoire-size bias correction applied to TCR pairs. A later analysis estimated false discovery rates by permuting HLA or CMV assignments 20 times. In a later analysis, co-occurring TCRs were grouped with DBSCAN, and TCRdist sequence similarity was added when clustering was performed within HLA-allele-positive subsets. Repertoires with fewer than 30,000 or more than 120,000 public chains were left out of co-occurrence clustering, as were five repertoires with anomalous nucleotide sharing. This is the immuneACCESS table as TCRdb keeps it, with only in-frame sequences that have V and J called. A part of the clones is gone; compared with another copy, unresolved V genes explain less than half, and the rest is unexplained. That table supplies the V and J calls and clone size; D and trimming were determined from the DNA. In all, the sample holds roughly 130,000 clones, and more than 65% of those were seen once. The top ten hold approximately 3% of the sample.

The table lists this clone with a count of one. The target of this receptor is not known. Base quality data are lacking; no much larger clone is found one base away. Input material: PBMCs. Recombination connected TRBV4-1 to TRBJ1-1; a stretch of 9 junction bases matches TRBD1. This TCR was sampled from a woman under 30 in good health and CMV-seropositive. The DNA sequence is TGCGCCAGCAGCCAAGACGCCGGGACAGGGTCCCAAGCTTTCTTT. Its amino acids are CASSQDAGTGSQAFF.